The 28 T cell receptor beta chains listed next were all sequenced from one sample in a study of immune evolution from preneoplasia to lung adenocarcinoma. Clones were sequenced by immunoSEQ multiplex PCR, and TCRdb holds only the in-frame ones, with some missing. The sample lists several thousand clones; 79% were seen once. Sequenced: FFPE adjacent normal lung tissue. The source of these receptors is a person between 60 and 80 years old with lung adenocarcinoma.

The rearrangement uses TRBV7-6 and TRBJ1-1; 9 bases are shared with TRBD1. In germline, CDR1 is SGHVS, CDR2 FNYEAQ. This CDR3 contains 13 residues. V shed 1 base and J 8 bases; nucleotides not matched to a gene: 2. For the CDR3, the DNA is TGTGCCAGCAGCTTAGGGACAGGGGTCGAAGCTTTCTTT. Protein sequence: CASSLGTGVEAFF.

The chain recombines TRBV7-9 with TRBJ2-2; D may be TRBD1 (5 bases). Germline lookup yields CDR1 SEHNR and CDR2 FQNEAQ (reference sequence). The CDR3 spans 14 residues. Between the trimmed V and J ends, which lost 2 bases and 4 bases, there was a span of 8 bases. This chain's CDR3 is CASSLTRGTGELFF. CDR3 sequence (DNA): TGTGCCAGCAGCTTAACAAGGGGCACCGGGGAGCTGTTTTTT.

The chain combines TRBV18 with TRBJ2-2; no definite D call. V shed 0 bases and J shed 0 bases, with 2 bases lying between them. The CDR3 spans 14 residues. Germline V gene data show CDR1 as KGHSH and CDR2 as LQKENI. CDR3: CASSPPSNTGELFF. In DNA form, the CDR3 reads TGTGCCAGCTCACCACCGTCGAACACCGGGGAGCTGTTTTTT.

This clone has just one count. The V call is TRBV2, the J call TRBJ1-5; 7 bases are shared with TRBD1. Trimming at V came to 3 bases and at J to 4 bases, leaving 3 bases not matched to a gene. Germline V gene sequence: CDR1 SNHLY, CDR2 FYNNEI. CDR3 size: 14 residues. The CDR3 here is CASSETGQNQPQHF. The CDR3 region has the DNA TGTGCCAGCAGTGAGACAGGGCAAAATCAGCCCCAGCATTTT.

Concerning this clone itself: Its ends do not fully match the called genes, so a read error is possible. This chain connects TRBV11-2 to TRBJ2-2; 9 nucleotides line up with TRBD2. Germline V CDR1 and CDR2: SGHAT, FQNNGV. This CDR3 region has 18 residues. Here the CDR3 DNA reads TGTACCAGCAGCTTAATCTGGCGGGAGGGTTTTAGGACCGGGGAGCTGTTTTTT. Its translation: CTSSLIWREGFRTGELFF. Together with reference TRBV11-2 and TRBJ2-2, the CDR3 gives the full variable domain: EAGVAQSPRYKIIEKRQSVAFWCNPISGHATLYWYQQILGQGPKLLIQFQNNGVVDDSQLPKDRFSAERLKGVDSTLKIQPAKLEDSAVYLCTSSLIWREGFRTGELFFGEGSRLTVL.

This sequence joins TRBV29-1 and TRBJ2-5; D is undetermined. With 4 bases removed from V and 5 bases from J, the gap between germline ends came to 8 bases. Germline V gene sequence: CDR1 SQVTM, CDR2 ANQGSEA. This CDR3 has 11 residues. The CDR3 bases are TGCAGCGTTGGGCGGCTTGAGACCCAGTACTTC. Protein product: CSVGRLETQYF.

This chain links TRBV30 with TRBJ1-2, with D unclear. The CDR3 spans 14 residues. Germline lookup yields CDR1 GTSNPN and CDR2 SVGIG (reference sequence). V lost 6 bases and J lost 8, with 22 bases in between. CDR3 protein: CACPLRVQSRGYTF. As DNA, the CDR3 is TGTGCCTGCCCACTCCGGGTGCAGTCCCGCGGCTACACCTTC.

The V gene is TRBV5-6, the J gene TRBJ1-4, with D unclear. Germline CDR1 reads SGHDT; CDR2 reads YYEEEE. V was shortened by 3 bases and J by 10 bases, with 13 bases between the two germline ends. CDR3 length: 13 amino acids. The CDR3 nucleotides read TGTGCCAGCAGCTCGCCTCCCGGCGCAAAACTGTTTTTT. Translating gives CASSSPPGAKLFF. Supplemented by reference TRBV5-6 and TRBJ1-4, the full variable domain reads DAGVTQSPTHLIKTRGQQVTLRCSPKSGHDTVSWYQQALGQGPQFIFQYYEEEERQRGNFPDRFSGHQFPNYSSELNVNALLLGDSALYLCASSSPPGAKLFFGSGTQLSVL.

This clone was seen a single time. The CDR3 sequence is CARGLAGGTDTQYF. CDR3 DNA: TGTGCCCGCGGACTAGCGGGGGGCACAGATACGCAGTATTTT. This rearrangement joins TRBV30 to TRBJ2-3; 13 nucleotides match TRBD2. Germline V gives CDR1 GTSNPN, CDR2 SVGIG (reference sequence). Trimming at V came to 8 bases and at J to 1 base, leaving 3 bases not matched to a gene. This CDR3 spans 14 amino acids.

This chain connects TRBV30 to TRBJ1-3, with no clear D. There are 12 residues in the CDR3. The germline CDR1 and CDR2 sequences are GTSNPN and SVGIG (reference sequence). The ends were cut back, 1 base at V and 8 bases at J, with 9 bases in the middle. The CDR3 region has the DNA TGTGCCTGGAGTGGGTCTATGGACACCATATATTTT. Its protein product is CAWSGSMDTIYF.

V is TRBV5-1 and J is TRBJ1-2; 8 positions agree with TRBD1. CDR3 length equals 15 residues. Trimming took 4 bases from V and 6 from J; bases not matched to a gene: 11. Germline CDR1 reads SGHRS; CDR2 reads YFSETQ. This chain's CDR3 is CASSVRGIQGDGYTF. The CDR3 DNA follows: TGCGCCAGCAGCGTGCGGGGAATACAGGGGGATGGCTACACCTTC. The whole variable domain, remainder taken from reference TRBV5-1 and TRBJ1-2, is KAGVTQTPRYLIKTRGQQVTLSCSPISGHRSVSWYQQTPGQGLQFLFEYFSETQRNKGNFPGRFSGRQFSNSRSEMNVSTLELGDSALYLCASSVRGIQGDGYTFGSGTRLTVV.

This clone was seen more than once but under ten times. The sample contains more than one DNA sequence encoding this CDR3. The chain is built from TRBV5-1 and TRBJ2-5; tentative D call: TRBD1 (7 bases). Trimming shortened V by 0 bases and J by 0 bases, and 18 bases separated the two germline ends. Germline V gene data show CDR1 as SGHRS and CDR2 as YFSETQ. The CDR3 loop spans 18 amino acids. The CDR3 loop is CASSLAPGAGGYQETQYF. The CDR3 DNA reads as TGCGCCAGCAGCTTGGCCCCTGGGGCAGGGGGGTACCAAGAGACCCAGTACTTC.

The rearrangement joins TRBV11-1 to TRBJ1-2, with D unresolved. CDR1 is SGHAT and CDR2 is FQDESV in the germline V gene (reference sequence). This CDR3 is 16 amino acids long. Trimming took 1 base from V and 2 from J, leaving 14 bases between them. The CDR3 DNA follows: TGTGCCAGCAGCTTAGGACGTGTGGAACTCAACTATGGCTACACCTTC. Protein: CASSLGRVELNYGYTF. Full variable domain (outside the CDR3, taken from reference TRBV11-1 and TRBJ1-2): EAEVAQSPRYKITEKSQAVAFWCDPISGHATLYWYRQILGQGPELLVQFQDESVVDDSQLPKDRFSAERLKGVDSTLKIQPAELGDSAMYLCASSLGRVELNYGYTFGSGTRLTVV.

The chain is built from TRBV5-1 and TRBJ1-1; no firm D call. There are 13 residues in the CDR3. CDR1 SGHRS and CDR2 YFSETQ come from the germline V gene. The V and J ends lost 3 bases and 1 base respectively, with 7 bases between them. The CDR3 here is CASSSRPNTEAFF. In DNA form, the CDR3 reads TGCGCCAGCAGCTCTCGACCGAACACTGAAGCTTTCTTT.

The chain has TRBV27 and TRBJ2-7, with 8 bases matching TRBD1. The CDR3 length is 14 residues. Germline V gives CDR1 MNHEY, CDR2 SMNVEV (reference sequence). J gave up 7 bases and V 0 bases, and 5 bases lay outside the gene matches. CDR3 protein: CASSLSLQGGEQYF. In nucleotides, the CDR3 is TGTGCCAGCAGTTTATCGCTACAGGGGGGTGAGCAGTACTTC.

This chain joins TRBV4-2 and TRBJ1-1, with TRBD1 identical over 10 bases. The V segment lost 0 bases and the J segment 6 bases; nucleotides outside the gene matches: 4. From germline, CDR1 is LGHNA and CDR2 YNFKEQ. The CDR3 sequence is 15 residues long. The CDR3 protein is CASSQETGGRAEAFF. CDR3 nucleotide sequence: TGTGCCAGCAGCCAAGAGACAGGGGGCAGAGCTGAAGCTTTCTTT.

The chain has TRBV7-9 and TRBJ2-5; TRBD2 matches at 13 bases. Germline lookup yields CDR1 SEHNR and CDR2 FQNEAQ (reference sequence). Germline trimming cut 4 bases from V and 5 bases from J; bases unmatched to any gene: 4. The CDR3 has 15 amino acids. CDR3 bases: TGTGCCAGCAGCTGGACTAGCGGGGGACTGGAGACCCAGTACTTC. Protein product: CASSWTSGGLETQYF.

The V gene is TRBV2, the J gene TRBJ2-5, with 7 bases lining up with TRBD2. In germline, CDR1 is SNHLY, CDR2 FYNNEI. V shed 8 bases and J 5 bases; nucleotides not matched to a gene: 2. The CDR3 is 11 amino acids. The CDR3 DNA is TGTGCCAGCGGGACTACGGAGACCCAGTACTTC. Protein: CASGTTETQYF. The whole variable domain, remainder taken from reference TRBV2 and TRBJ2-5, is EPEVTQTPSHQVTQMGQEVILRCVPISNHLYFYWYRQILGQKVEFLVSFYNNEISEKSEIFDDQFSVERPDGSNFTLKIRSTKLEDSAMYFCASGTTETQYFGPGTRLLVL.

V and J are TRBV29-1 and TRBJ2-7, with a weak D call TRBD2 (7 bases). The V gene's germline CDR1 is SQVTM and CDR2 ANQGSEA. Between the trimmed V and J ends, which lost 5 bases and 2 bases, there was a span of 16 bases. CDR3 length: 14 residues. CDR3 bases: TGCAGCGTTAGGGGGGGGTCGGGACCCTACGAGCAGTACTTC. It encodes CSVRGGSGPYEQYF.

The chain links TRBV6-1 to TRBJ1-2; perhaps TRBD1 as D (5 bases). CDR1 is MNHNS, CDR2 SASEGT, per germline. The CDR3 loop spans 14 amino acids. Trimming took off 5 bases at V and 1 base at J, with 11 bases between the two ends. Written as DNA, the CDR3 is TGTGCCAGCAGTATAATAGGGGTTAACTATGGCTACACCTTC. Residues: CASSIIGVNYGYTF.

The CDR3 region has the DNA TGCGCCAGCAGCTCGGGGGGGGGCTCCACTGAAGCTTTCTTT. This gives the protein CASSSGGGSTEAFF. This chain links TRBV5-1 with TRBJ1-1; possibly TRBD1 for D (6 bases). The CDR3 sequence is 14 residues long. Germline values: CDR1 SGHRS, CDR2 YFSETQ. V lost 3 bases and J lost 4, with 13 bases in between.

The chain is built from TRBV19 and TRBJ1-1; D possibly corresponds to TRBD1 (5 bases). Germline CDR1 and CDR2: LNHDA and SQIVND (reference sequence). The CDR3 extends over 14 amino acids. V lost 5 bases, J lost 4 bases, and 14 bases lay in between. Written as DNA, the CDR3 is TGTGCCAGTAGTGTAGCAGGGATTGTCACTGAAGCTTTCTTT. Translating gives CASSVAGIVTEAFF.

This clone was picked up a small number of times. The CDR3 DNA is TGTGCCAGCAGAGAACAGGGAGTAGGATCCTACGAGCAGTACTTC. Encoded protein: CASREQGVGSYEQYF. This rearrangement joins TRBV6-5 to TRBJ2-7, with D perhaps matching TRBD1 (6 bases). The CDR3 length is 15 residues. Germline CDR1 and CDR2: MNHEY and SVGAGI. V lost 6 bases and J 1 base, leaving 16 bases between the germline ends.

This chain joins TRBV2 and TRBJ1-2, with 7 positions matching TRBD1. Germline V lookup: CDR1 SNHLY, CDR2 FYNNEI. The CDR3 sequence is 12 residues long. The V and J ends lost 3 bases and 8 bases, in that order; junction bases with no gene match: 3. CDR3: CASSDDRVGYTF. In nucleotides, the CDR3 is TGTGCCAGCAGTGACGACAGGGTAGGCTACACCTTC.

This clone is termed medium-sized. This rearrangement joins TRBV9 to TRBJ1-2, with TRBD1 identical over 7 bases. The CDR3 consists of 15 residues. Trimming took 1 base from V and 4 from J; bases not matched to a gene: 7. Germline V gene lookup returns CDR1 SGDLS and CDR2 YYNGEE. As DNA, the CDR3 is TGTGCCAGCAGCGTAAAGGGGACAGTTGGCTATGGCTACACCTTC. It yields the protein CASSVKGTVGYGYTF.

Details on this clone: One junction end does not reproduce the germline sequence, and a read error may be involved. The chain recombines TRBV7-4 with TRBJ1-1; a weak D match, TRBD1 (6 bases). CDR3 length equals 13 residues. Germline V gene sequence: CDR1 SGHVT, CDR2 SQSDAQ. CDR3 sequence (DNA): TGTGCCAGCGCATCCCCAGGGGTCACTGAAGCTTTTTTT. It is translated as CASASPGVTEAFF.

V usage is TRBV5-4 and J usage is TRBJ2-7, with unresolved D. Trimming stripped 6 bases from V and 5 bases from J, with 15 bases between. This CDR3 has 13 amino acids. The germline CDR1 and CDR2 sequences are SGHNT and YYREEE (reference sequence). The CDR3 reads CASTPGWVDEQYF. The CDR3 region has the DNA TGTGCCAGCACCCCCGGGTGGGTCGACGAGCAGTACTTC.

V gene TRBV4-1 combines with J gene TRBJ2-7; 9 nucleotides line up with TRBD1. From germline, CDR1 is MGHRA and CDR2 YSYEKL. The CDR3 loop spans 15 amino acids. V shed 1 base and J 4 bases; nucleotides not matched to a gene: 5. For the CDR3, the DNA is TGCGCCAGCAGCCAAGTTTGGGACAGGGATTACGAGCAGTACTTC. Its translation: CASSQVWDRDYEQYF.